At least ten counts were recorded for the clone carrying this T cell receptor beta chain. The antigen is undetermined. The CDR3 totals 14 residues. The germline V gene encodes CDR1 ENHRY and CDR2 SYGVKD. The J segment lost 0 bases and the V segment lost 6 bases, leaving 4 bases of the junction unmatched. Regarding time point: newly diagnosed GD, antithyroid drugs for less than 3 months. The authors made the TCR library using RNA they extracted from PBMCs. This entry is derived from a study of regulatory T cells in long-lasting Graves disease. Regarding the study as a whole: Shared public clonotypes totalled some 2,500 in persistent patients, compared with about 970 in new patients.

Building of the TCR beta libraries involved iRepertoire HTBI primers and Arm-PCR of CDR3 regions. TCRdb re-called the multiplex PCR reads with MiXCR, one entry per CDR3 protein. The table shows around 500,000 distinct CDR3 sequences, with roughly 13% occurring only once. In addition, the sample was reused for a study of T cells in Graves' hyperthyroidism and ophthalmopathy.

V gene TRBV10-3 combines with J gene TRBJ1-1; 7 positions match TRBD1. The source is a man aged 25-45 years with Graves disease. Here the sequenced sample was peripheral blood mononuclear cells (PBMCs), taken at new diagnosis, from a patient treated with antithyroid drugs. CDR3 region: CAIRTGAMNTEAFF. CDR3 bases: TGTGCCATCAGAACAGGGGCCATGAACACTGAAGCTTTCTTT.